This entry describes one TCR beta chain. This specimen comes from a study of T cell clones after liver transplantation. Measured with immunoSEQ multiplex PCR; TCRdb has only the in-frame clones, and not every one. This table holds around 110,000 clones, roughly nine tenths found once. CDR1 is SGHTA, CDR2 FQGTGA, per germline. This CDR3 has 17 amino acids. The ends lost 5 bases at V and 6 bases at J; junction bases unmatched: 11. The specimen was CD4+ T cells from blood, collected 12 months after liver transplant. The origin of this receptor is a human patient who received a liver transplant. The graft donor may account for some of the T cells. The chain has TRBV7-3 and TRBJ2-2, with TRBD2 matching 11 bases. DNA for the CDR3: TGTGCCAGCAGCAGAGACCTGACTAGCGGGATGGCCGGGGAGCTGTTTTTT. Its translation: CASSRDLTSGMAGELFF. Combining the CDR3 with reference TRBV7-3 and TRBJ2-2 gives the whole variable domain GAGVSQTPSNKVTEKGKYVELRCDPISGHTALYWYRQSLGQGPEFLIYFQGTGAADDSGLPNDRFFAVRPEGSVSTLKIQRTERGDSAVYLCASSRDLTSGMAGELFFGEGSRLTVL.